The rows below give T cell receptor beta chains drawn from one sample of a study of T cell responses to AZD1222 COVID-19 vaccine. The protocol was immunoSEQ multiplex PCR, while the TCRdb copy is restricted to in-frame clones and leaves out a portion. The sample records about 150,000 clones, approximately 92% being singletons. The sequencing used peripheral blood, collected 28 days after the second AZD1222 dose. The receptors come from an adult who received the AZD1222 COVID-19 vaccine. Both conserved end residues are part of each CDR3. The order of the fields is CDR3 length, J gene, V gene, D gene, CDR3 protein, CDR3 DNA. A D gene is named only where the DNA matches it firmly.

len: 11; j_gene: TRBJ1-2; v_gene: TRBV6-5; d_gene: -; CDR3aa: CAGGGGYGYTF; CDR3nt: TGTGCCGGCGGGGGGGGCTATGGCTACACCTTC
len: 13; j_gene: TRBJ2-7; v_gene: TRBV30; d_gene: TRBD2; CDR3aa: CAWSLAGFGEQYF; CDR3nt: TGTGCCTGGAGCCTAGCGGGATTCGGGGAGCAGTACTTC
len: 19; j_gene: TRBJ2-3; v_gene: TRBV5-8; d_gene: TRBD2; CDR3aa: CASSLVPTVSGRAIDTQYF; CDR3nt: TGTGCCAGCAGCTTGGTACCCACCGTTAGCGGGAGGGCTATAGATACGCAGTATTTT
len: 13; j_gene: TRBJ1-3; v_gene: TRBV2; d_gene: -; CDR3aa: CASELSSGNTIYF; CDR3nt: TGTGCCAGCGAGCTTAGCTCTGGAAACACCATATATTTT
len: 12; j_gene: TRBJ2-7; v_gene: TRBV12-3/TRBV12-4; d_gene: -; CDR3aa: CASTRVRGEQYF; CDR3nt: TGTGCCAGCACCCGAGTTCGTGGCGAGCAGTACTTC
len: 12; j_gene: TRBJ2-2; v_gene: TRBV30; d_gene: TRBD1; CDR3aa: CAWSTGPGELFF; CDR3nt: TGTGCCTGGTCGACAGGGCCCGGGGAGCTGTTTTTT
len: 14; j_gene: TRBJ1-5; v_gene: TRBV6-5; d_gene: -; CDR3aa: CASRQRGEAQPQHF; CDR3nt: TGTGCCAGCAGGCAACGCGGTGAAGCTCAGCCCCAGCATTTT
len: 13; j_gene: TRBJ1-5; v_gene: TRBV20-1; d_gene: -; CDR3aa: CSASQDSNQPQHF; CDR3nt: TGCAGTGCTAGTCAAGATAGCAATCAGCCCCAGCATTTT
len: 17; j_gene: TRBJ2-1; v_gene: TRBV6-2/TRBV6-3; d_gene: -; CDR3aa: CASSYSRTGVPYNEQFF; CDR3nt: TGTGCCAGCAGTTACTCACGTACGGGAGTCCCCTACAATGAGCAGTTCTTC
len: 14; j_gene: TRBJ1-4; v_gene: TRBV2; d_gene: -; CDR3aa: CASVSGGKDEKLFF; CDR3nt: TGTGCCAGCGTCTCCGGGGGGAAGGATGAAAAACTGTTTTTT
len: 15; j_gene: TRBJ1-1; v_gene: TRBV19; d_gene: -; CDR3aa: CASSIGQGNSGGAFF; CDR3nt: TGTGCCAGTAGTATCGGGCAGGGCAATTCCGGAGGAGCTTTCTTT